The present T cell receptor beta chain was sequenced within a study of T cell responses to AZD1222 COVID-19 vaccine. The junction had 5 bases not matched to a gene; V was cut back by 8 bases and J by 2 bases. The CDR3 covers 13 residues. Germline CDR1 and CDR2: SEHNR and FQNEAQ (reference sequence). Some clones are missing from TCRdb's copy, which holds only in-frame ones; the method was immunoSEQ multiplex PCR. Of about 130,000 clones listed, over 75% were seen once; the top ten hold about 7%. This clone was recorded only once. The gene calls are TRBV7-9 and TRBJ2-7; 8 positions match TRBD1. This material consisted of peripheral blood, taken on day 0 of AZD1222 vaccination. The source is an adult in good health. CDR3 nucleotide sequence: TGTGCCAGCGGACAGGGATACACCTACGAGCAGTACTTC. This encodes CASGQGYTYEQYF.